This TCR beta chain derives from a study of radiotherapy plus CTLA-4 blockade in lung cancer listed by TCRdb under 2018. For the study in its entirety: Among the enrolled patients, around 17% had an objective response, and 25% to 35% reached disease control.

This clone is a singleton in its sample. The clone's antigen remains unknown. Base qualities are not recorded, but no much larger clone differs from it by a single base. The study evaluated CTLA-4 blockade (ipilimumab) given together with focal radiation therapy in patients who had chemo-refractory metastatic non-small-cell lung cancer. Overall study outcomes, separate from this receptor: Increased serum interferon-beta after radiation, together with early dynamic changes in blood T cell clones, were reported to be the strongest predictors of response. TCR clones derived from tumors expanded in peripheral blood after treatment with radiotherapy and ipilimumab.

The library came from the immunoSEQ multiplex PCR assay. Entries here come from immuneACCESS through TCRdb and include only in-frame sequences with V and J called. Some clones fail to appear in such tables; in the studies checked, an unresolved V gene covers under half of the shortfall, and the cause of the remainder is unknown. This sample is represented by 40,000 to 60,000 clones; 80% to 85% of them were singletons. The top ten clonotypes cover approximately 3.6% of the sample. Measured from the cysteine to the phenylalanine, the CDR3 is 13 residues long. Of the read, only the CDR3 DNA is kept; its 39 bases are in frame from base 1. Taken from the germline V gene, the CDR1 and CDR2 loops are LGHNA and YSLEER. Between the V and J ends, shortened by 4 bases and 1 base respectively, the junction contains 6 bases.

The V and J segments used are TRBV4-3 and TRBJ2-3; the D segment cannot be called with confidence. The material was peripheral blood, obtained from a patient treated with radiotherapy plus ipilimumab. The receptor's source is a human donor with non-small cell lung cancer who had stable disease on radiotherapy plus ipilimumab. The CDR3 is CASSPERTDTQYF. The bases read TGCGCCAGCAGCCCTGAGCGCACAGATACGCAGTATTTT.